Here is one TCR beta chain with its context. The data were taken from a study of control samples from healthy donors and cancer patients. Only in-frame clones appear in the TCRdb table, and some are missing; sequencing was by immunoSEQ multiplex PCR. The repertoire includes roughly 55,000 clones, around 90% of them detected once, and less than 4% sits in the top ten. Germline CDR1 reads ENHRY; CDR2 reads SYGVKD. This CDR3 has 13 residues. Trimming left V 11 bases short and J 4 bases short, with 14 bases between. The chain is built from TRBV10-3 and TRBJ2-2; tentatively, D is TRBD2 (6 bases). Sequenced input: blood. This sequence was found in a man in his fifties in good health. The CDR3 nucleotides are TGTGCCTCGCGACTAGAGATCACCGGGGAGCTGTTTTTT. This translates into CASRLEITGELFF.